This T cell receptor beta chain appears in the sequencing data of a study of OX40 agonist ivuxolimab in advanced cancers. The length of the CDR3 is 14 residues. Deletions cut 1 base from V and 2 bases from J, with 8 bases between. The germline V gene encodes CDR1 SGHTA and CDR2 FQGNSA. Sequencing used immunoSEQ multiplex PCR; TCRdb keeps in-frame clones, though not all of them. Of under 40,000 clones listed, more than 60% are singletons. The V gene is TRBV7-2, the J gene TRBJ1-2; D may be TRBD1 (5 bases). Sequenced here: CD4+ or CD8+ T cells sorted from blood, sampled in a trial of the OX40 agonist ivuxolimab. This clonotype originated in an adult with an advanced solid tumor such as melanoma, head and neck, liver or kidney cancer. CDR3 DNA: TGTGCCAGCAGCTTAGGTGGGGACAACTATGGCTACACCTTC. As protein: CASSLGGDNYGYTF. The complete variable domain, with remaining parts taken from reference TRBV7-2 and TRBJ1-2, reads GAGVSQSPSNKVTEKGKDVELRCDPISGHTALYWYRQSLGQGLEFLIYFQGNSAPDKSGLPSDRFSAERTGGSVSTLTIQRTQQEDSAVYLCASSLGGDNYGYTFGSGTRLTVV.